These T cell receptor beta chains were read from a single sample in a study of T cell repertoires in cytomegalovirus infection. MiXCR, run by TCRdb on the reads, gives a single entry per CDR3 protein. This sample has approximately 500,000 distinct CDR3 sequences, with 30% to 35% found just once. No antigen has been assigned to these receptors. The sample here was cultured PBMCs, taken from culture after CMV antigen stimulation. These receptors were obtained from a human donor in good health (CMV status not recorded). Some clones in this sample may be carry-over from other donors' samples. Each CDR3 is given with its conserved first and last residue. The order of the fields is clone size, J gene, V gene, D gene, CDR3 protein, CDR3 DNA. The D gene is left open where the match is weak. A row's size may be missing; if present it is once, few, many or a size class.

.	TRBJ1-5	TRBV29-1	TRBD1	CSVTTGYSQPQHF	TGCAGCGTTACGACAGGGTATAGTCAGCCCCAGCATTTT
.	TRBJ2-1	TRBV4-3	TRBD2	CASSQERRLAGVNEQFF	TGCGCCAGCAGCCAAGAACGCCGGCTAGCGGGAGTTAATGAGCAGTTCTTC
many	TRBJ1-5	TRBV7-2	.	CASSFSRVGQPQHF	TGTGCCAGCAGCTTTTCAAGGGTAGGGCAGCCCCAGCATTTT
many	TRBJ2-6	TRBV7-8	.	CASSLVGAAGANVLTF	TGTGCCAGCAGCTTGGTAGGAGCTGCTGGGGCCAACGTCCTGACTTTC
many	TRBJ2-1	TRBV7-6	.	CASSLGGGDNEQFF	TGTGCCAGCAGCCTCGGCGGAGGGGACAATGAGCAGTTCTTC
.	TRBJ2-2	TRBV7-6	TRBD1	CASSLFSTGGYAGELFF	TGTGCCAGCAGCTTATTCTCGACAGGGGGTTATGCCGGGGAGCTGTTTTTT
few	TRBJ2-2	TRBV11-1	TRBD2	CASSRRLARTNTGELFF	TGTGCCAGCAGCCGTAGACTAGCGCGCACGAACACCGGGGAGCTGTTTTTT
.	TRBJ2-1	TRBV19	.	CASRHRNEQFF	TGTGCCAGTAGACACCGGAATGAGCAGTTCTTC
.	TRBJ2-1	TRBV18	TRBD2	CASSPFDTSDGNEQFF	TGTGCCAGCTCACCGTTCGACACTAGCGACGGCAATGAGCAGTTCTTC
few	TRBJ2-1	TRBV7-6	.	CASSHGTNLDEQFF	TGTGCCAGCAGTCACGGGACCAACCTTGATGAGCAGTTCTTC
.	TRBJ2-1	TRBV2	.	CASSELRDLVHEQFF	TGTGCCAGCAGTGAACTCCGGGACTTAGTCCATGAGCAGTTCTTC
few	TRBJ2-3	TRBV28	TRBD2	CASSLPGGKSDTQYF	TGTGCCAGCAGTTTACCGGGGGGAAAATCAGATACGCAGTATTTT
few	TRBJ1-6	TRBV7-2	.	CASSLDRNARNSPLHF	TGTGCCAGCAGCTTAGACCGGAACGCGAGGAATTCACCCCTCCACTTT
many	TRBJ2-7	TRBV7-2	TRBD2	CASSLVGDGRVDEQYF	TGTGCCAGCAGCTTAGTTGGGGACGGGAGGGTGGACGAGCAGTACTTC
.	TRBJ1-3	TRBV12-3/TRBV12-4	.	CASSFGGSPVF	TGTGCCAGCAGTTTTGGGGGTTCCCCAGTTTTT
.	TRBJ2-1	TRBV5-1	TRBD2	CASSGGGPHEQFF	TGCGCCAGCAGTGGGGGAGGGCCCCATGAGCAGTTCTTC
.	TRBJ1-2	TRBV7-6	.	CASSLEMIGEVGYTF	TGTGCCAGCAGCTTAGAGATGATAGGGGAGGTTGGCTACACCTTC
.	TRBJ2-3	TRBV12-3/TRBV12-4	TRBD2	CASTTSGTSGDTQYF	TGTGCCAGCACCACTAGCGGGACCTCGGGAGATACGCAGTATTTT
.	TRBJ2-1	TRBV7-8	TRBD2	CASSARTSGRGREFF	TGTGCCAGCAGCGCCCGGACTAGCGGGAGGGGCAGGGAGTTCTTC
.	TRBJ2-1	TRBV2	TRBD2	CASRGTSGSDREQFF	TGTGCCAGCAGGGGGACTAGCGGGAGCGACCGTGAGCAGTTCTTC
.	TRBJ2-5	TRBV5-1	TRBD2	CASSGGGLAQETQYF	TGCGCCAGCAGCGGAGGTGGACTAGCGCAAGAGACCCAGTACTTC
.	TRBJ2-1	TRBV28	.	CAGRDPGNEQFF	TGTGCCGGAAGGGACCCAGGAAATGAGCAGTTCTTC
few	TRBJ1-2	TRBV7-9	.	CASSLEGGGSTGYTF	TGTGCCAGCAGCTTAGAGGGCGGAGGAAGCACTGGCTACACCTTC
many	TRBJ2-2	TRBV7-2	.	CASSWLGLTGELFF	TGTGCCAGCAGCTGGCTGGGGCTCACCGGGGAGCTGTTTTTT
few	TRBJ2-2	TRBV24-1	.	CATRDTGELFF	TGTGCCACCAGAGACACCGGGGAGCTGTTTTTT
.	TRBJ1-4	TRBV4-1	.	CASSQDLQWGEKLFF	TGCGCCAGCAGCCAAGATCTCCAATGGGGTGAAAAACTGTTTTTT
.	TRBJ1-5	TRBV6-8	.	CASSYTGGTQPQHF	TGTGCCAGCAGTTACACCGGAGGGACTCAGCCCCAGCATTTT
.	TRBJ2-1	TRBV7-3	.	CASSSLPLTGNEQFF	TGTGCCAGCAGCTCATTGCCCCTCACAGGCAATGAGCAGTTCTTC
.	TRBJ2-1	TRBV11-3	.	CASSDRAQSYNEQFF	TGTGCCAGCAGCGACCGGGCCCAGTCCTACAATGAGCAGTTCTTC
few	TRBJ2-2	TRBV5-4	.	CASSLAAGRNTGELFF	TGTGCCAGCAGCTTGGCGGCAGGCCGGAACACCGGGGAGCTGTTTTTT
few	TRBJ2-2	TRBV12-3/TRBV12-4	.	CASSAPNTGELFF	TGTGCCAGCAGCGCCCCGAACACCGGGGAGCTGTTTTTT